Listed below are T cell receptor beta chains from one sample, sequenced in a study of CD8+ T cells in alopecia areata. Profiled with immunoSEQ multiplex PCR; TCRdb holds only in-frame clones, not every one. Of 100,000 to 130,000 clones in the sample, 65% to 85% were seen once. Sequenced material: CD8+ T cells sorted from blood, taken at week 24, from a patient treated with tofacitinib. These receptors were obtained from a human donor with alopecia areata. Both conserved end residues are part of each CDR3. The D gene is left open where the match is weak. The size entry is marked missing in some rows and otherwise reads once, few, many or a size class.

size	V	D	J	DNA	CDR3
NA	TRBV7-9	NA	TRBJ2-3	TGTGCCAGCAGCATCGGGACTTTCGACACAGATACGCAGTATTTT	CASSIGTFDTDTQYF
NA	TRBV29-1	TRBD2	TRBJ2-3	TGCAGCGTTCTGACTAGCGGGGGGACTGATACGCAGTATTTT	CSVLTSGGTDTQYF
NA	TRBV6-6	NA	TRBJ2-7	TGTGCCAGCAGCCTAACCTGGAGTCCGAGAAGGGAGCAGTACTTC	CASSLTWSPRREQYF
NA	TRBV27	NA	TRBJ2-3	TGTGCCAGCAGTTTATCGTTGAATAGGTTGCGGTATTTT	CASSLSLNRLRYF
once	TRBV5-6	TRBD2	TRBJ2-7	TGTGCCAGCAGCTTGGGTCTAGCGGGGGTGCGTGAGCAGTACTTC	CASSLGLAGVREQYF
NA	TRBV5-1	NA	TRBJ2-7	TGCGCCAGCAGCAACCGGGACTTTCAGATAATTTACGAGCAGTACTTC	CASSNRDFQIIYEQYF
NA	TRBV2	NA	TRBJ2-3	TGTGCCAGCAGCGTTCTGCGAACAGATACGCAGTATTTT	CASSVLRTDTQYF
NA	TRBV4-1	NA	TRBJ2-7	TGCGCCAGCAGCCAAGGGATTTCCTACGAGCAGTACTTC	CASSQGISYEQYF
NA	TRBV4-3	TRBD1	TRBJ2-5	TGCGCCAGCAGCCAAGGAACAGGGGTTCGGGAGACCCAGTACTTC	CASSQGTGVRETQYF
once	TRBV29-1	NA	TRBJ2-7	TGCAGCGTTGAGGGGACCTACGAGCAGTACTTC	CSVEGTYEQYF
NA	TRBV7-7	NA	TRBJ2-5	TGTGCTAGCAGCTCCCGGGACGGGCAAGAGACCCAGTACTTC	CASSSRDGQETQYF
NA	TRBV2	NA	TRBJ2-7	TGTGCCAGCAGACGACCAGGCGGGGAGGATGAGCAGTACTTC	CASRRPGGEDEQYF
NA	TRBV27	TRBD1	TRBJ2-7	TGTGCCAGCAGGCCAGGGACAGCTTACGAGCAGTACTTC	CASRPGTAYEQYF